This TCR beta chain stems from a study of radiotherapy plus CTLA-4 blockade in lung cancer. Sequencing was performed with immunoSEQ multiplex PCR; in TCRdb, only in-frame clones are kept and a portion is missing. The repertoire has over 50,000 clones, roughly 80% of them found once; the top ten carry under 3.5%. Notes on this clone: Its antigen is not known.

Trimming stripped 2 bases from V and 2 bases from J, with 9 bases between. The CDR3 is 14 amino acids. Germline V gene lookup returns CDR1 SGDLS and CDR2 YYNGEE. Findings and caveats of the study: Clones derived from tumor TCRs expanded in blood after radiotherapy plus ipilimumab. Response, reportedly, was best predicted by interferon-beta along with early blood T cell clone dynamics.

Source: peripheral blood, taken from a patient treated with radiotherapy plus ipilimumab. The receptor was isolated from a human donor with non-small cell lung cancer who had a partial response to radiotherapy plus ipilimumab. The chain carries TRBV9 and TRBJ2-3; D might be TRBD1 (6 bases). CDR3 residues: CASSVHRATDTQYF. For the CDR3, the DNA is TGTGCCAGCAGCGTCCACAGGGCCACAGATACGCAGTATTTT.